The present entry profiles one TCR beta chain with its context. Its antigen is not known. This entry comes from a study of shared clonotypes between healthy human individuals. Whole-study context: Three CD4 naive, three CD4 memory, two CD8 naive and one CD8 memory plate were used per donor.

Study-level points and caveats: Naive CD4 clonotypes were shared across a handful of donors at about 5.2%.

Naive CD8 populations comprised CD45RO-negative cells positively selected for CCR7, excluding terminally differentiated effector memory CD45RA+ cells. Sequencing was performed with immunoSEQ multiplex PCR; in TCRdb, only in-frame clones are kept and a portion is missing. The sample lists about 680,000 clones, roughly 94% seen once, with approximately 25% in the top ten. CDR1 SEHNR and CDR2 FQNEAQ come from the germline V gene (reference sequence). The V end lost 5 bases, the J end lost 10 bases, and 12 bases lay between the germline ends. The length of the CDR3 is 12 residues. This receptor was taken from a man aged 30 to 39 in good health. The V and J genes are TRBV7-9 and TRBJ2-1; D unresolved. Sequencing input: naive CD8+ T cells sorted from blood. The DNA of the CDR3 is TGTGCCAGCAGCCTGGATTCGAAAGAGCAGTTCTTC. This codes for CASSLDSKEQFF.